The clone carrying this TCR beta chain was counted between two and nine times. Its cognate antigen is unknown. Germline V CDR1 and CDR2: SEHNR, FQNEAQ (reference sequence). Trimming took off 2 bases at V and 2 bases at J, with 16 bases between the two ends. CDR3 size: 16 residues. TCRdb reprocessed the reads with MiXCR, giving one entry per CDR3 protein. The profile shows hundreds of thousands of distinct CDR3 sequences, over 7.5% of them singletons. This entry comes from a study of T cell repertoires in cytomegalovirus infection. In the study overall: Through public TCR beta signatures, both CMV infection and matching HLA type were indicated. Study-wide results and limits: What dominated the ex vivo response were HLA-C-restricted CMV-specific TCR beta clonotypes. CMV carriers having the relevant HLA were flagged by cumulative public TCR beta family frequency.

Sample: PBMCs. The chain combines TRBV7-9 with TRBJ2-7; D uncertain. This TCR came from a human donor in good health (CMV status not recorded). Some clones in this sample may be carry-over from other donors' samples. The CDR3 bases are TGTGCCAGCAGCTTAAGGCTAACCTCTGTTGCCTACGAGCAGTACTTC. It codes for CASSLRLTSVAYEQYF.